This passage covers 15 T cell receptor beta chains from one sample sequenced in a study of cytomegalovirus exposure and HLA in healthy donors. Profiled with immunoSEQ multiplex PCR; TCRdb holds only in-frame clones, not every one. The table lists fewer than 150,000 clones, more than 70% of them singletons. What was sequenced was PBMCs. All receptors come from a man younger than 40 in good health and CMV-seronegative.

This chain connects TRBV30 to TRBJ1-1; 7 bases are shared with TRBD1. The V gene's germline CDR1 is GTSNPN and CDR2 SVGIG (reference sequence). This CDR3 comprises 13 residues. V lost 3 bases to trimming and J lost 5 bases; unmatched junction nucleotides: 6. As DNA, the CDR3 is TGTGCCTGGAGGAACAGGGGACGGACTGAAGCTTTCTTT. This translates into CAWRNRGRTEAFF.

This chain joins TRBV14 and TRBJ2-7; D gene unclear. This CDR3 spans 14 amino acids. The V end lost 3 bases, the J end lost 2 bases, and 11 bases lay between the germline ends. CDR1 is SGHDN, CDR2 FVKESK, per germline. The DNA for the CDR3 is TGTGCCAGCAGCCAGGGCCGCGAGACCTACGAGCAGTACTTC. Amino acid sequence: CASSQGRETYEQYF.

The CDR3 nucleotides read TGTGCCAGCTCACTCCAGGACAGCCCCTCTGAAGCTTTCTTT. This translates into CASSLQDSPSEAFF. V and J are TRBV18 and TRBJ1-1; possibly TRBD1 for D (6 bases). The V end lost 4 bases, the J end lost 6 bases, and 15 bases lay between the germline ends. The CDR3 runs 14 residues. CDR1 and CDR2 (germline): KGHSH, LQKENI.

This clone was observed a single time. The chain has TRBV11-3 and TRBJ2-3; D is undetermined. The CDR3 length is 12 residues. Trimming took 3 bases from V and 4 from J, leaving 5 bases between them. Germline V gene data show CDR1 as SGHNT and CDR2 as YENEEA. The CDR3 region has the DNA TGTGCCAGCAGCTTTAGATCAGATACGCAGTATTTT. This gives the protein CASSFRSDTQYF.

The chain recombines TRBV30 with TRBJ1-1; D remains unclear. The CDR3 is 12 amino acids. Germline V gene sequence: CDR1 GTSNPN, CDR2 SVGIG (reference sequence). Deletions cut 0 bases from V and 7 bases from J, with 9 bases between. CDR3 bases: TGTGCCTGGAGTGTACAATCGGGTGAAGCTTTCTTT. Encoded protein: CAWSVQSGEAFF.

The rearrangement uses TRBV6-6 and TRBJ1-1; no clear D gene. Germline assignment: CDR1 MNHNY and CDR2 SVGAGI (reference sequence). V was trimmed by 0 bases and J by 0 bases, leaving 11 bases between them. The CDR3 loop spans 16 amino acids. CDR3: CASSYSNPVMNTEAFF. The CDR3 DNA is TGTGCCAGCAGTTACTCGAATCCAGTCATGAACACTGAAGCTTTCTTT.

V is TRBV7-9 and J is TRBJ2-7; perhaps TRBD2 as D (6 bases). Germline assignment: CDR1 SEHNR and CDR2 FQNEAQ (reference sequence). The CDR3 length is 15 residues. V lost 5 bases to trimming and J lost 4 bases, with 18 bases between them. For the CDR3, the DNA is TGTGCCAGCAGCCCTAGAGGCATGGGGACTTACGAGCAGTACTTC. Translating gives CASSPRGMGTYEQYF.

This chain uses TRBV7-9 with TRBJ2-4; TRBD1 aligns across 7 bases. This CDR3 is 17 amino acids long. Germline lookup yields CDR1 SEHNR and CDR2 FQNEAQ (reference sequence). With V trimmed by 7 bases and J by 4 bases, 16 bases remained unmatched. CDR3 sequence (DNA): TGTGCCAGCACCCTAATTAGATCCGGGACAGTGAAAAACATTCAGTACTTC. It specifies CASTLIRSGTVKNIQYF.

The V and J genes are TRBV2 and TRBJ2-7, with a weak D call TRBD1 (6 bases). The CDR3 is 13 amino acids. The germline V gene encodes CDR1 SNHLY and CDR2 FYNNEI. V was clipped by 4 bases and J by 7 bases, with 14 bases between them. Here the CDR3 DNA reads TGTGCCAGCAGTGTTCTAGTCCAGGGGGAGCAGTACTTC. As protein: CASSVLVQGEQYF.

The chain carries TRBV9 and TRBJ1-2; 7 nucleotides match TRBD1. The CDR3 loop spans 12 amino acids. Germline CDR1 is SGDLS and CDR2 is YYNGEE. After removal of 3 bases from V and 7 bases from J, the junction contained 3 bases not matched to a gene. The CDR3 is CASSAYRGGYTF. In DNA, the CDR3 is TGTGCCAGCAGCGCCTACAGGGGTGGCTACACCTTC.

The chain employs TRBV2 and TRBJ2-1, with D unclear. Germline assignment: CDR1 SNHLY and CDR2 FYNNEI. Trimming left V 8 bases short and J 5 bases short, with 13 bases between. This CDR3 contains 13 residues. This CDR3 is CASGPERDNEQFF. In DNA form, the CDR3 reads TGTGCCAGCGGGCCCGAAAGAGACAATGAGCAGTTCTTC.

The chain carries TRBV6-6 and TRBJ1-2, with 7 bases fitting TRBD1. Trimming removed 5 bases from V and 2 bases from J; junction bases left unmatched: 5. Per germline, CDR1 MNHNY and CDR2 SVGAGI (reference sequence). The CDR3 length is 14 residues. For the CDR3, the DNA is TGTGCCAGCAGTCCACGGACAGGAAACTATGGCTACACCTTC. It translates to CASSPRTGNYGYTF.

In this sample, this clone turned up once. The V call is TRBV11-3, the J call TRBJ2-3; 13 bases map to TRBD2. The V segment lost 5 bases and the J segment 4 bases; nucleotides outside the gene matches: 3. The germline gives CDR1 SGHNT, CDR2 YENEEA. The CDR3 totals 15 residues. In DNA, the CDR3 is TGTGCCAGCAGCCCGGGACTAGCGGGATCAGATACGCAGTATTTT. Translated: CASSPGLAGSDTQYF.

This clone appeared a single time. This chain links TRBV10-3 with TRBJ1-1, with 7 bases aligning to TRBD1. CDR3 size: 15 residues. Per germline, CDR1 ENHRY and CDR2 SYGVKD. Germline trimming cut 0 bases from V and 3 bases from J; bases unmatched to any gene: 4. Here the CDR3 reads CAISESQGVDTEAFF. The CDR3 nucleotides read TGTGCCATCAGTGAGTCTCAGGGGGTTGACACTGAAGCTTTCTTT.

The J gene is TRBJ1-2, the V gene TRBV30; possibly TRBD1 for D (6 bases). V was pared by 7 bases and J by 12 bases, with 18 bases between. The CDR3 is 11 residues long. Germline V gives CDR1 GTSNPN, CDR2 SVGIG (reference sequence). CDR3 nucleotide sequence: TGTGCCTCTAATGATGGGGGCCCCGACACCTTC. Translation: CASNDGGPDTF. The full variable domain, completed using reference TRBV30 and TRBJ1-2, is SQTIHQWPATLVQPVGSPLSLECTVEGTSNPNLYWYRQAAGRGLQLLFYSVGIGQISSEVPQNLSASRPQDRQFILSSKKLLLSDSGFYLCASNDGGPDTFGSGTRLTVV.